A selection of T cell receptor beta chains follows, all from one sample in a study of control samples from healthy donors and cancer patients. Produced via immunoSEQ multiplex PCR; TCRdb's table is partial and in-frame only. The sample includes 80,000 or so clones, around 94% of them seen just once. The sequenced sample was blood. Receptors originate from a woman in her forties in good health. Each CDR3 is given with its conserved first and last residue. Fields, in order: CDR3 protein, CDR3 DNA, CDR3 length, V gene, clone size, D gene, J gene. The D gene is left open where the match is weak. For some rows the clone size is stated as once, few or many, or as a class when expanded; others skip it.

cdr3_aa: CASRKIQTPNEQYF
cdr3_nt: TGTGCCAGCAGAAAGATTCAGACTCCCAACGAGCAGTACTTC
cdr3_length: 14
v_call: TRBV2
clone_size: NA
d_call: NA
j_call: TRBJ2-7

cdr3_aa: CASSPNLDRAYGYTF
cdr3_nt: TGTGCCAGCTCACCGAACTTGGACAGGGCCTATGGCTACACCTTC
cdr3_length: 15
v_call: TRBV18
clone_size: NA
d_call: TRBD1
j_call: TRBJ1-2

cdr3_aa: CASSGTAGDTDTQYF
cdr3_nt: TGTGCCAGCAGTGGGACAGCGGGGGACACAGATACGCAGTATTTT
cdr3_length: 15
v_call: TRBV6-4
clone_size: few
d_call: TRBD2
j_call: TRBJ2-3

cdr3_aa: CASSLGNSYEQYF
cdr3_nt: TGCGCCAGCAGCTTAGGGAACTCCTACGAGCAGTACTTC
cdr3_length: 13
v_call: TRBV5-1
clone_size: once
d_call: NA
j_call: TRBJ2-7

cdr3_aa: CASSFAGETQYF
cdr3_nt: TGTGCCAGCAGTTTCGCCGGAGAGACCCAGTACTTC
cdr3_length: 12
v_call: TRBV27
clone_size: NA
d_call: NA
j_call: TRBJ2-5

cdr3_aa: CASSLDRGPQNYGYTF
cdr3_nt: TGTGCCAGCAGTTTAGACAGGGGGCCGCAAAACTATGGCTACACCTTC
cdr3_length: 16
v_call: TRBV28
clone_size: NA
d_call: TRBD1
j_call: TRBJ1-2

cdr3_aa: CASSFGGTPYEQYF
cdr3_nt: TGTGCCAGCAGCTTCGGCGGGACCCCCTACGAGCAGTACTTC
cdr3_length: 14
v_call: TRBV11-3
clone_size: NA
d_call: NA
j_call: TRBJ2-7

cdr3_aa: CASSDQANTGELFF
cdr3_nt: TGTGCCAGTAGTGACCAGGCTAACACCGGGGAGCTGTTTTTT
cdr3_length: 14
v_call: TRBV19
clone_size: few
d_call: NA
j_call: TRBJ2-2

cdr3_aa: CASSYGGMRGYTF
cdr3_nt: TGTGCCAGCAGTTATGGAGGGATGAGGGGCTACACCTTC
cdr3_length: 13
v_call: TRBV6-5
clone_size: NA
d_call: NA
j_call: TRBJ1-2

cdr3_aa: CASSPITTGNHYGYTF
cdr3_nt: TGCGCCAGCAGCCCGATCACGACAGGGAATCACTATGGCTACACCTTC
cdr3_length: 16
v_call: TRBV4-1
clone_size: NA
d_call: TRBD1
j_call: TRBJ1-2

cdr3_aa: CASSEVRAGNTIYF
cdr3_nt: TGTGCCAGCTCCGAAGTAAGGGCTGGAAACACCATATATTTT
cdr3_length: 14
v_call: TRBV18
clone_size: NA
d_call: NA
j_call: TRBJ1-3

cdr3_aa: CASSEAGEGELFF
cdr3_nt: TGTGCCAGCAGTGAAGCGGGGGAGGGGGAGCTGTTTTTT
cdr3_length: 13
v_call: TRBV6-1
clone_size: NA
d_call: NA
j_call: TRBJ2-2

cdr3_aa: CASSLELGAGHEQYF
cdr3_nt: TGTGCCAGCAGCTTAGAGCTGGGGGCTGGCCACGAGCAGTACTTC
cdr3_length: 15
v_call: TRBV11-2
clone_size: NA
d_call: NA
j_call: TRBJ2-7

cdr3_aa: CASSLVEGIYTEAFF
cdr3_nt: TGTGCCAGCAGCTTAGTCGAGGGGATCTACACTGAAGCTTTCTTT
cdr3_length: 15
v_call: TRBV5-8
clone_size: NA
d_call: NA
j_call: TRBJ1-1

cdr3_aa: CASQNQGASYEQYF
cdr3_nt: TGTGCCAGCCAAAACCAGGGGGCTTCCTACGAGCAGTACTTC
cdr3_length: 14
v_call: TRBV6-5
clone_size: NA
d_call: TRBD1
j_call: TRBJ2-7

cdr3_aa: CASGQGTGGYGYTF
cdr3_nt: TGTGCCAGCGGCCAGGGGACCGGAGGCTATGGCTACACCTTC
cdr3_length: 14
v_call: TRBV6-5
clone_size: NA
d_call: NA
j_call: TRBJ1-2

cdr3_aa: CASSPWGTTGELFF
cdr3_nt: TGTGCCAGTAGCCCGTGGGGGACTACCGGGGAGCTGTTTTTT
cdr3_length: 14
v_call: TRBV19
clone_size: NA
d_call: NA
j_call: TRBJ2-2

cdr3_aa: CASSPQGPKETQYF
cdr3_nt: TGTGCCAGCTCCCCCCAGGGTCCGAAAGAGACCCAGTACTTC
cdr3_length: 14
v_call: TRBV18
clone_size: NA
d_call: NA
j_call: TRBJ2-5

cdr3_aa: CASRHSAQPQHF
cdr3_nt: TGTGCCAGCAGGCACAGCGCTCAGCCCCAGCATTTT
cdr3_length: 12
v_call: TRBV6-5
clone_size: NA
d_call: NA
j_call: TRBJ1-5

cdr3_aa: CASRTGLPHNEQFF
cdr3_nt: TGCGCCAGCAGAACCGGGCTACCCCACAATGAGCAGTTCTTC
cdr3_length: 14
v_call: TRBV5-1
clone_size: once
d_call: NA
j_call: TRBJ2-1

cdr3_aa: CASSLAAGANEKLFF
cdr3_nt: TGTGCCAGCAGCTTAGCGGCCGGGGCAAATGAAAAACTGTTTTTT
cdr3_length: 15
v_call: TRBV7-8
clone_size: NA
d_call: NA
j_call: TRBJ1-4

cdr3_aa: CASSVSSPGNQPQHF
cdr3_nt: TGTGCCAGCAGTGTTTCCAGTCCAGGGAATCAGCCCCAGCATTTT
cdr3_length: 15
v_call: TRBV3-1/TRBV3-2
clone_size: once
d_call: NA
j_call: TRBJ1-5

cdr3_aa: CASRLAGGRNTGELFF
cdr3_nt: TGTGCCAGTAGACTAGCGGGGGGGCGAAACACCGGGGAGCTGTTTTTT
cdr3_length: 16
v_call: TRBV19
clone_size: NA
d_call: TRBD2
j_call: TRBJ2-2

cdr3_aa: CASSNSRAGEKLFF
cdr3_nt: TGTGCCAGCAGCAATAGCAGGGCAGGTGAAAAACTGTTTTTT
cdr3_length: 14
v_call: TRBV7-8
clone_size: NA
d_call: NA
j_call: TRBJ1-4

cdr3_aa: CASKAPTGGEGTEAFF
cdr3_nt: TGTGCCAGCAAAGCTCCTACAGGGGGCGAGGGCACTGAAGCTTTCTTT
cdr3_length: 16
v_call: TRBV2
clone_size: NA
d_call: TRBD1
j_call: TRBJ1-1

cdr3_aa: CASSQDGAGEKLFF
cdr3_nt: TGTGCCAGCAGCCAAGATGGGGCAGGGGAAAAACTGTTTTTT
cdr3_length: 14
v_call: TRBV4-2
clone_size: NA
d_call: NA
j_call: TRBJ1-4